This T cell receptor beta chain came from a study of blood T cells in healthy people across ages. CDR1 is SGHTA and CDR2 is FQGNSA in the germline V gene. V dropped 5 bases and J dropped 2 bases, with 11 bases sitting between them. The CDR3 sequence is 14 residues long. A second PCR, run for about 7 to 11 cycles, used a sample-barcoded 5' primer plus a J-beta primer mix. Each cDNA was tagged by a template-switch adaptor containing 12 random nucleotides. TCRdb reprocessed the 5' RACE reads with MiXCR, giving one entry per CDR3 protein. The sample has 1,800,000 or so distinct CDR3 sequences; 39% are singletons. Each sample yielded at least 7 million isolated PBMCs. This clonotype was seen only a few times. Its antigen remains unidentified. Whole-study results and caveats: More naive CD4+ cells and higher diversity marked long-lived donors relative to aged donors.

The V call is TRBV7-2, the J call TRBJ2-3; no definite D call. Sequencing was carried out using blood. This receptor was taken from a human donor in good health. CDR3 sequence: CASSPTSFTDTQYF. As DNA, the CDR3 is TGTGCCAGCAGCCCAACCTCTTTCACAGATACGCAGTATTTT.